This T cell receptor beta chain was captured by sequencing in a study of shared clonotypes between healthy human individuals. Sequencing was performed on unsorted PBMC DNA using ten immunoSEQ deep assay plates. Generated by immunoSEQ multiplex PCR, the TCRdb table keeps only in-frame clones and is missing some. The sample consists of about half a million clones, 65% to 85% of them appearing once. Trimming stripped 3 bases from V and 1 base from J, with 10 bases between. Germline CDR1 reads SEHNR; CDR2 reads FQNEAQ (reference sequence). This CDR3 has 14 amino acids. Specimen: PBMCs. J is TRBJ2-7 and V is TRBV7-9; no definite D call. This TCR was sampled from a woman between 40 and 55 years old in good health. Some clones in this sample may be carry-over from other donors' samples. The chain's CDR3 is CASSFSRSSYEQYF. Written as DNA, the CDR3 is TGTGCCAGCAGCTTTTCCAGGTCATCCTACGAGCAGTACTTC.